The 21 T cell receptor beta chains given below trace back to one sample, sequenced in a study of a mutant IDH1 vaccine in newly diagnosed glioma. TCRdb's table, derived via immunoSEQ multiplex PCR, lists solely in-frame clones and lacks some. The repertoire holds about 56,000 clones, with around 86% as singletons. Time point given: week 23, last vaccination. A 20-mer mutant IDH1 peptide at 300 ug was injected subcutaneously with topical imiquimod. For these receptors, no antigen is known. The sample was PBMCs, taken from a glioma patient whose treatment included an IDH1 peptide vaccine. The receptors were gathered from a man aged 40-49 years with glioma.

This chain's CDR3 is CASSTRSLYNSPLHF. The CDR3 DNA sequence: TGTGCCAGCAGCACACGGTCTCTCTATAATTCACCCCTCCACTTT. The chain links TRBV11-1 to TRBJ1-6; no definite D call. With 5 bases removed from V and 3 bases from J, the gap between germline ends came to 11 bases. The CDR3 is 15 amino acids. CDR1 and CDR2 from the germline V gene are SGHAT and FQDESV (reference sequence).

The chain is built from TRBV19 and TRBJ1-5; weak D call: TRBD1 (5 bases). V lost 6 bases, J lost 5 bases, and 14 bases lay in between. CDR1 and CDR2 (germline): LNHDA, SQIVND (reference sequence). The CDR3 extends over 14 amino acids. The CDR3, as DNA: TGTGCCAGTAGGGATAGGGGAGGAGATCAGCCCCAGCATTTT. It specifies CASRDRGGDQPQHF.

This clone occurred once. V usage is TRBV6-5 and J usage is TRBJ2-1; TRBD2 matches 9 bases. The CDR3 is 15 residues long. After removal of 5 bases from V and 3 bases from J, the junction contained 5 bases not matched to a gene. CDR1 is MNHEY, CDR2 SVGAGI, per germline. CDR3 nucleotide sequence: TGTGCCAGCAGTCCCGTGACTAGCGGCTACAATGAGCAGTTCTTC. It yields the protein CASSPVTSGYNEQFF.

The chain combines TRBV4-2 with TRBJ2-5, with D perhaps being TRBD1 or TRBD2 (6 bases each). The V gene's germline CDR1 is LGHNA and CDR2 YNFKEQ. This CDR3 is built from 16 residues. V was cut by 2 bases and J by 7 bases, with 20 bases left in between. CDR3 sequence (DNA): TGTGCCAGCAGCCAAACCCCGACTAGGGGGGTCGGGACCCAGTACTTC. This translates into CASSQTPTRGVGTQYF.

There are a few counts of this clone. This chain connects TRBV7-6 to TRBJ2-7, with TRBD1 matching over 10 bases. This CDR3 contains 15 residues. Trimming took 1 base from V and 7 from J; bases not matched to a gene: 7. Germline CDR1 SGHVS, CDR2 FNYEAQ. CDR3 protein: CASSLGATGGGEQYF. The CDR3 nucleotides are TGTGCCAGCAGCTTAGGGGCGACAGGGGGCGGGGAGCAGTACTTC.

In its sample, this clone was seen once. The V gene is TRBV4-1, the J gene TRBJ1-3, with TRBD1 identical over 9 bases. The J segment lost 4 bases and the V segment lost 0 bases, leaving 4 bases of the junction unmatched. The CDR3 loop spans 16 amino acids. Germline V gene sequence: CDR1 MGHRA, CDR2 YSYEKL. CDR3 residues: CASSQDKQGAGNTIYF. CDR3 nucleotides: TGCGCCAGCAGCCAAGATAAACAGGGGGCCGGAAACACCATATATTTT.

A remark on this clone: Distinct nucleotide sequences in the sample also encode this CDR3. This rearrangement joins TRBV18 to TRBJ2-5; D not certain. The CDR3 covers 13 residues. Germline V gives CDR1 KGHSH, CDR2 LQKENI. The V and J ends lost 3 bases and 3 bases respectively, with 8 bases between them. CDR3 DNA sequence: TGTGCCAGCTCACCCGGCTTGGAAGAGACCCAGTACTTC. As protein: CASSPGLEETQYF.

This chain's CDR3 is CASSLALRNTEAFF. DNA for the CDR3: TGTGCCAGCAGTTTAGCCCTTCGGAACACTGAAGCTTTCTTT. The chain is built from TRBV28 and TRBJ1-1; no definite D call. Germline V gives CDR1 MDHEN, CDR2 SYDVKM. Trimming cost V 2 bases and J 1 base, with 8 bases left between them. The CDR3 loop spans 14 amino acids.

This chain links TRBV2 with TRBJ1-2; D is undetermined. The CDR3 length is 12 residues. V was pared by 8 bases and J by 2 bases, with 9 bases between. The germline V gene encodes CDR1 SNHLY and CDR2 FYNNEI. CDR3 DNA: TGTGCCAGCCGAGAGCAGAACTATGGCTACACCTTC. Translating it yields CASREQNYGYTF.

The chain combines TRBV5-1 with TRBJ2-7; D not resolved. Trimming pared 5 bases from V and 2 bases from J, leaving 11 bases between. The CDR3 consists of 13 residues. The germline V gene has CDR1 SGHRS and CDR2 YFSETQ. CDR3 DNA: TGCGCCAGCAGGGACGGTGGCGCCTACGAGCAGTACTTC. Translating gives CASRDGGAYEQYF. Together with reference TRBV5-1 and TRBJ2-7, the CDR3 gives the full variable domain: KAGVTQTPRYLIKTRGQQVTLSCSPISGHRSVSWYQQTPGQGLQFLFEYFSETQRNKGNFPGRFSGRQFSNSRSEMNVSTLELGDSALYLCASRDGGAYEQYFGPGTRLTVT.

This clone has just one count. The rearrangement uses TRBV6-1 and TRBJ1-2, with TRBD1 identical over 9 bases. V was pared by 3 bases and J by 5 bases, with 1 base of the junction left unmatched. The germline CDR1 and CDR2 sequences are MNHNS and SASEGT. The CDR3 is 13 residues long. CDR3 sequence (DNA): TGTGCCAGCAGTGACGGACAGGGGTATGGCTACACCTTC. Translation: CASSDGQGYGYTF.

This clone was found once. V gene TRBV6-6 combines with J gene TRBJ1-5; no reliable D call. The CDR3 loop spans 13 amino acids. The germline V gene encodes CDR1 MNHNY and CDR2 SVGAGI (reference sequence). Trimming cost V 0 bases and J 1 base, with 1 base left between them. CDR3 sequence: CASSYSSNQPQHF. CDR3 nucleotide sequence: TGTGCCAGCAGTTACTCCAGCAATCAGCCCCAGCATTTT.

This rearrangement joins TRBV9 to TRBJ2-2; 10 nucleotides agree with TRBD1. V lost 5 bases, J lost 7 bases, and 8 bases stayed unmatched. The CDR3 extends over 15 amino acids. From germline, CDR1 is SGDLS and CDR2 YYNGEE. Here the CDR3 reads CASRAETGGDGELFF. The CDR3, as DNA: TGTGCCAGCAGGGCCGAGACAGGGGGCGACGGGGAGCTGTTTTTT.

V gene TRBV28 combines with J gene TRBJ2-5; D is uncertain. This CDR3 has 14 amino acids. CDR1 is MDHEN, CDR2 SYDVKM, per germline. Between the trimmed V and J ends, which lost 5 bases and 6 bases, there was a span of 16 bases. The CDR3 bases are TGTGCCAGCAGTCCTCGGTCCCGCCTCAAGACCCAGTACTTC. Translating gives CASSPRSRLKTQYF.

The V call is TRBV25-1, the J call TRBJ2-3; D possibly matches TRBD1 or TRBD2 (6 bases each). Trimming stripped 2 bases from V and 5 bases from J, with 17 bases between. Germline CDR1 reads MGHDK; CDR2 reads SYGVNS. The CDR3 extends over 16 amino acids. CDR3 loop: CASSELWEEGVDTQYF. In DNA form, the CDR3 reads TGTGCCAGCAGTGAACTGTGGGAGGAGGGGGTAGATACGCAGTATTTT.

V gene TRBV18 combines with J gene TRBJ2-5; TRBD2 matches 11 bases. The V segment lost 5 bases and the J segment 5 bases; nucleotides outside the gene matches: 13. From germline, CDR1 is KGHSH and CDR2 LQKENI. This CDR3 has 17 residues. The CDR3 here is CASSRTTGLAVRETQYF. CDR3 nucleotides: TGTGCCAGCTCAAGGACAACGGGACTAGCGGTCCGGGAGACCCAGTACTTC.

The chain links TRBV11-2 to TRBJ2-4; D perhaps matches TRBD2 (5 bases). Germline V gene sequence: CDR1 SGHAT, CDR2 FQNNGV. Trimming shortened V by 4 bases and J by 2 bases, and 21 bases separated the two germline ends. The CDR3 spans 18 residues. The CDR3: CASSSREVGELTKNIQYF. The CDR3 nucleotides are TGTGCCAGCAGCTCCCGAGAGGTTGGGGAGCTAACCAAAAACATTCAGTACTTC. Together with reference TRBV11-2 and TRBJ2-4, the CDR3 gives the full variable domain: EAGVAQSPRYKIIEKRQSVAFWCNPISGHATLYWYQQILGQGPKLLIQFQNNGVVDDSQLPKDRFSAERLKGVDSTLKIQPAKLEDSAVYLCASSSREVGELTKNIQYFGAGTRLSVL.

The rearrangement links TRBV6-5 to TRBJ1-5; TRBD1 might be the D (5 bases). The V and J ends lost 5 bases and 2 bases respectively, with 10 bases between them. The CDR3 is made up of 14 amino acids. Germline lookup yields CDR1 MNHEY and CDR2 SVGAGI. The CDR3 nucleotides are TGTGCCAGCAGTCAGACGGGGCGCAATCAGCCCCAGCATTTT. Translated, it gives CASSQTGRNQPQHF.

The chain is built from TRBV7-3 and TRBJ1-2, with a tentative D call TRBD1 (5 bases). The germline gives CDR1 SGHTA, CDR2 FQGTGA. The CDR3 loop spans 12 amino acids. Trimming pared 5 bases from V and 7 bases from J, leaving 11 bases between. The CDR3 DNA sequence: TGTGCCAGCAGCATCGACAGCCGTGGCTACACCTTC. It codes for CASSIDSRGYTF.

The chain joins TRBV5-6 to TRBJ2-7; 7 bases agree with TRBD2. The germline V gene encodes CDR1 SGHDT and CDR2 YYEEEE. V was pared by 4 bases and J by 7 bases, with 5 bases of the junction left unmatched. This CDR3 contains 12 residues. CDR3 sequence reads: CASSAGTIEQYF. The CDR3 DNA is TGTGCCAGCAGCGCCGGGACTATAGAGCAGTACTTC.

The chain combines TRBV7-9 with TRBJ2-3; 7 bases fit TRBD2. The germline CDR1 and CDR2 sequences are SEHNR and FQNEAQ (reference sequence). V was clipped by 3 bases and J by 2 bases; unmatched bases: 8. This CDR3 is built from 16 residues. The CDR3 bases are TGTGCCAGCAGCTTTCCTCTAGCGGACCTCACAGATACGCAGTATTTT. The encoded protein is CASSFPLADLTDTQYF.